Shown below are 24 T cell receptor beta chains from a single sample sequenced in a study of response to subunit inactivated influenza vaccine. TCRdb passed the RT-PCR reads through MiXCR, listing each CDR3 protein once. Seen here are fewer than 650,000 distinct CDR3 sequences, 10% to 15% observed once, and the top ten hold about an eighth. This material consisted of PBMCs from blood, taken more than 35 days after vaccination. These receptors were collected from a man aged 50 or older who received an inactivated influenza vaccine.

This clonotype was observed a handful of times. This chain connects TRBV7-8 to TRBJ2-4; D possibly matches TRBD1 or TRBD2 (5 bases each). Germline V gene lookup returns CDR1 SGHVS and CDR2 FQNEAQ. The ends were cut back, 3 bases at V and 0 bases at J, with 12 bases in the middle. There are 16 residues in the CDR3. CDR3 DNA: TGTGCCAGCAGCTTGTGGGGTGGGGGAGCCAAAAACATTCAGTACTTC. As protein: CASSLWGGGAKNIQYF.

The V and J genes are TRBV20-1 and TRBJ2-5; D is unresolved. Trimming cost V 6 bases and J 4 bases, with 18 bases left between them. The CDR3 sequence is 14 residues long. CDR1 is DFQATT and CDR2 is SNEGSKA in the germline V gene (reference sequence). Here the CDR3 DNA reads TGCAGTGCCAAGAATGGCAGACGATCAGAGACCCAGTACTTC. Its translation is CSAKNGRRSETQYF.

This clonotype has ten or more counts. The V gene is TRBV20-1, the J gene TRBJ2-7; 10 nucleotides align to TRBD2. Germline V gene sequence: CDR1 DFQATT, CDR2 SNEGSKA (reference sequence). The ends lost 1 base at V and 1 base at J; junction bases unmatched: 4. The CDR3 is made up of 15 amino acids. CDR3 in DNA: TGCAGTGCTAGAGCGAGCGGGAGGGCGTCCTACGAGCAGTACTTC. Amino acid sequence: CSARASGRASYEQYF.

This clonotype occurred a few times. This chain uses TRBV18 with TRBJ1-1; D is unresolved. Per germline, CDR1 KGHSH and CDR2 LQKENI. The V end was cut by 0 bases, the J end by 10 bases, with 9 bases between. This CDR3 spans 12 amino acids. The CDR3 region is CASSPPGLGAFF. The CDR3 DNA reads TGTGCCAGCTCACCACCGGGCCTGGGAGCTTTCTTT.

This clonotype was recorded a few times. The chain is built from TRBV12-3 or TRBV12-4 and TRBJ1-2, with no clear D. The CDR3 covers 14 residues. Trimming cost V 4 bases and J 0 bases, with 9 bases left between them. The CDR3 sequence is CASSSLRANYGYTF. CDR3 in DNA: TGTGCCAGCAGTTCTTTACGAGCTAACTATGGCTACACCTTC.

This clonotype was counted many times. V gene TRBV7-9 combines with J gene TRBJ1-1, with no clear D. The CDR3 runs 14 residues. CDR1 and CDR2 from the germline V gene are SEHNR and FQNEAQ (reference sequence). V dropped 4 bases and J dropped 0 bases, with 9 bases sitting between them. Written as DNA, the CDR3 is TGTGCCAGCAGCTCGCTCAGGATGAACACTGAAGCTTTCTTT. Its translation is CASSSLRMNTEAFF.

This clonotype showed up just a few times. The gene calls are TRBV13 and TRBJ2-3; D not resolved. The CDR3 loop spans 14 amino acids. Trimming pared 2 bases from V and 0 bases from J, leaving 6 bases between. CDR1 and CDR2 (germline): PRHDT, FYEKMQ (reference sequence). CDR3 residues: CASSLKASTDTQYF. The CDR3 DNA follows: TGTGCCAGCAGCTTAAAGGCGAGCACAGATACGCAGTATTTT.

V usage is TRBV7-9 and J usage is TRBJ1-4, with 9 bases aligning to TRBD1. Germline assignment: CDR1 SEHNR and CDR2 FQNEAQ (reference sequence). The CDR3 loop spans 15 amino acids. V shed 1 base, J shed 6 bases, and the junction held 3 bases outside the gene matches. CDR3 bases: TGTGCCAGCAGCTTAGTGGGACAGGGAGATGAAAAACTGTTTTTT. Translation: CASSLVGQGDEKLFF.

CDR3 residues: CASSLDQGGEETQYF. In nucleotides, the CDR3 is TGTGCCAGCAGCTTAGATCAGGGCGGAGAAGAGACCCAGTACTTC. This chain joins TRBV11-3 and TRBJ2-5, with D possibly matching TRBD1 (5 bases). This CDR3 region has 15 residues. Trimming removed 0 bases from V and 3 bases from J, with 11 bases in between. CDR1 and CDR2 from the germline V gene are SGHNT and YENEEA.

This clonotype has more than one count but fewer than ten. This sequence joins TRBV12-3 or TRBV12-4 and TRBJ1-2; TRBD1 matches at 7 bases. Trimming at V came to 3 bases and at J to 4 bases, leaving 2 bases not matched to a gene. The CDR3 length is 13 residues. The CDR3: CASSFRDSYGYTF. CDR3 bases: TGTGCCAGCAGTTTTAGGGACAGCTATGGCTACACCTTC.

The chain employs TRBV12-2 and TRBJ2-1; the D segment call TRBD2 is taken from the table without a DNA check. TRBV12-2 is assigned pseudogene status. The CDR3 runs 21 residues. CDR3 sequence: CASRSPTQAGLARISYNEQFF. The CDR3 DNA reads as TGTGCAAGTCGCTCCCCGACCCAAGCGGGGCTAGCAAGAATTTCCTACAATGAGCAGTTCTTC.

This clonotype was observed a few times. CDR3 sequence: CASSFTGTSGSSYEQYF. CDR3 DNA: TGTGCCAGCAGTTTTACCGGGACTAGCGGGAGTTCGTACGAGCAGTACTTC. V gene TRBV12-3 or TRBV12-4 combines with J gene TRBJ2-7, with 14 nucleotides matching TRBD2. The V and J ends lost 3 bases and 4 bases, in that order; junction bases with no gene match: 8. The CDR3 contains 17 residues.

This clonotype was counted at least ten times. The chain recombines TRBV12-3 or TRBV12-4 with TRBJ1-5; possible D gene TRBD1, 5 bases. This CDR3 region has 15 residues. Between the trimmed V and J ends, which lost 5 bases and 1 base, there was a span of 12 bases. As DNA, the CDR3 is TGTGCCAGCAGTCAGATCCGGGACAGCAATCAGCCCCAGCATTTT. Protein sequence: CASSQIRDSNQPQHF.

This clonotype has more than one count but fewer than ten. The chain carries TRBV28 and TRBJ1-5, with D hard to call. The CDR3 covers 17 residues. Germline lookup yields CDR1 MDHEN and CDR2 SYDVKM. V dropped 3 bases and J dropped 4 bases, with 19 bases sitting between them. The CDR3: CASSFQSYGVLNQPQHF. The CDR3 DNA reads TGTGCCAGCAGTTTCCAATCCTACGGGGTCCTGAATCAGCCCCAGCATTTT. The full variable domain, in which reference TRBV28 and TRBJ1-5 provide the parts outside the CDR3, is DVKVTQSSRYLVKRTGEKVFLECVQDMDHENMFWYRQDPGLGLRLIYFSYDVKMKEKGDIPEGYSVSREKKERFSLILESASTNQTSMYLCASSFQSYGVLNQPQHFGDGTRLSIL.

This clonotype was seen a handful of times. The gene calls are TRBV5-1 and TRBJ2-2, with a possible D match to TRBD1 (6 bases). Germline-derived CDR1 and CDR2 are SGHRS and YFSETQ. The V gene lost 4 bases and the J gene lost 1 base, with 20 bases spanning the gap. The CDR3 sequence is 18 residues long. The CDR3 loop reads CASSRIEQGVGNTGELFF. CDR3 DNA: TGCGCCAGCAGCCGAATCGAACAGGGAGTCGGGAACACCGGGGAGCTGTTTTTT.

As regards this clonotype: A read error may explain this, as a much larger clone is one base away. This chain joins TRBV20-1 and TRBJ2-3; no clear D gene. V shed 4 bases and J shed 2 bases, with 19 bases lying between them. There are 16 residues in the CDR3. Germline lookup yields CDR1 DFQATT and CDR2 SNEGSKA (reference sequence). CDR3 loop: CSAIVVLPTLTDTQYF. The CDR3 DNA sequence: TGCAGTGCTATAGTGGTACTACCAACCCTCACAGATACGCAGTATTTT.

This chain joins TRBV25-1 and TRBJ1-1, with D maybe TRBD1 (5 bases). V was clipped by 1 base and J by 2 bases, with 8 bases between them. The CDR3 length is 14 residues. Germline V CDR1 and CDR2: MGHDK, SYGVNS. CDR3 sequence (DNA): TGTGCCAGCAGTGAATGGGGGGAAAACACTGAAGCTTTCTTT. Translation: CASSEWGENTEAFF.

This clonotype occurred many times. The chain combines TRBV20-1 with TRBJ2-1; 11 bases fit TRBD2. Germline CDR1 reads DFQATT; CDR2 reads SNEGSKA (reference sequence). Trimming took 0 bases from V and 7 from J; bases not matched to a gene: 5. CDR3 size: 15 residues. CDR3 region: CSARDAASGGNEQFF. The DNA for the CDR3 is TGCAGTGCTAGAGATGCGGCTAGCGGGGGGAATGAGCAGTTCTTC.

This clonotype was observed a few times. The rearrangement links TRBV20-1 to TRBJ2-7; D possibly corresponds to TRBD1 (5 bases). The CDR3 length is 11 residues. V shed 3 bases and J shed 12 bases, with 15 bases lying between them. Germline V gene data show CDR1 as DFQATT and CDR2 as SNEGSKA (reference sequence). As DNA, the CDR3 is TGCAGTGCTAGTCCGGACCAGGGCGCGTACTTC. Its translation: CSASPDQGAYF.

This clonotype was observed at least ten times. The CDR3 reads CSARAWSSYEQYF. In DNA, the CDR3 is TGCAGTGCTAGAGCCTGGAGCTCCTACGAGCAGTACTTC. The genes are TRBV20-1 and TRBJ2-7; D not resolved. Looked up from germline, CDR1 is DFQATT and CDR2 is SNEGSKA (reference sequence). The CDR3 consists of 13 residues. Trimming removed 1 base from V and 0 bases from J, with 7 bases in between.

The table lists this clonotype with a few counts. The chain is built from TRBV20-1 and TRBJ2-7; D is possibly TRBD1 (6 bases). The germline CDR1 and CDR2 sequences are DFQATT and SNEGSKA (reference sequence). Trimming stripped 7 bases from V and 5 bases from J, with 15 bases between. The CDR3 runs 12 residues. The CDR3 DNA reads TGCAGTGAAGGGACACCATGGGACGAGCAGTACTTC. Translated: CSEGTPWDEQYF.

This clonotype appeared a few times. The chain joins TRBV4-2 to TRBJ2-5, with 12 positions matching TRBD2. Germline trimming cut 7 bases from V and 2 bases from J; bases unmatched to any gene: 8. The CDR3 is made up of 16 amino acids. CDR1 and CDR2 (germline): LGHNA, YNFKEQ. CDR3 protein: CASKETSGGDQETQYF. The CDR3 nucleotides read TGTGCCAGCAAAGAGACTAGCGGGGGTGATCAAGAGACCCAGTACTTC.

This clonotype has just a few counts. The genes are TRBV28 and TRBJ2-1; the match to TRBD2 covers 8 bases. This CDR3 is built from 17 residues. J was trimmed by 7 bases and V by 3 bases; bases with no gene match: 14. The germline V gene encodes CDR1 MDHEN and CDR2 SYDVKM. CDR3 loop: CASSLAVGGRYLNEQFF. DNA of the CDR3: TGTGCCAGCAGTTTGGCGGTGGGCGGGAGGTATTTGAATGAGCAGTTCTTC.

The table lists this clonotype with a few counts. The chain combines TRBV20-1 with TRBJ2-5; TRBD2 agrees at 9 bases. With V trimmed by 3 bases and J by 4 bases, 3 bases remained unmatched. The CDR3 is 13 amino acids. CDR1 is DFQATT and CDR2 is SNEGSKA in the germline V gene (reference sequence). This CDR3 reads CSARVAGAETQYF. Written as DNA, the CDR3 is TGCAGTGCTAGGGTAGCGGGGGCAGAGACCCAGTACTTC.